This TCR beta chain was recorded in a study of technical replicates of blood from a few donors. Data came from immunoSEQ multiplex PCR; TCRdb stores just in-frame clones and leaves some out. The sample holds roughly 66,000 clones; more than 75% are singletons and the top ten take roughly 4.6%. This CDR3 has 17 residues. Unmatched junction bases numbered 8, after V lost 1 base and J lost 7 bases. From germline, CDR1 is MGHRA and CDR2 YSYEKL. This rearrangement joins TRBV4-1 to TRBJ2-2; 11 bases fit TRBD2. Sequenced sample: PBMCs. This clonotype was sampled from a human donor in good health. Some clones in this sample may be carry-over from other donors' samples. The CDR3 sequence: CASSQVAGGRRVGELFF. The DNA for the CDR3 is TGCGCCAGCAGCCAAGTAGCGGGAGGGCGTCGTGTCGGGGAGCTGTTTTTT.